These T cell receptor beta chains were read from a single sample in a study of Graves' ophthalmopathy and Graves' hyperthyroidism. TCRdb passed the multiplex PCR reads through MiXCR, listing each CDR3 protein once. The sample contains approximately 1.2 million distinct CDR3 sequences, about two fifths of which appear only once. What was sequenced was peripheral blood or thyroid tissue (not recorded which). The source is an adult man with Graves' hyperthyroidism. Each CDR3 is given with its conserved first and last residue. Clone size is stated in some rows and not others, as once, few, many or a class when expanded.

v_call	j_call	clone_size	cdr3_aa
TRBV5-5	TRBJ1-5	few	CASSRDGTGGTQPQHF
TRBV6-5	TRBJ1-6	few	CASRSQRDSPLHF
TRBV7-9	TRBJ2-2	.	CASSGDRTTGELFF
TRBV7-8	TRBJ2-7	many	CASSLVQRPYEQYF
TRBV7-2	TRBJ1-5	many	CASSQGQGAYQPQHF
TRBV11-1	TRBJ1-6	.	CASGQGTPLHF
TRBV9	TRBJ1-1	.	CASPPNRDRGPNTEAFF
TRBV25-1	TRBJ2-7	.	CASSARGGDEQYF
TRBV11-2	TRBJ2-7	.	CASSFRGGREQYF
TRBV15	TRBJ2-7	many	CATSSGRAYEQYF
TRBV7-3	TRBJ1-6	.	CASSTGTGSSLHF
TRBV7-6	TRBJ2-7	.	CASSLVVSGSEQYF
TRBV2	TRBJ2-7	few	CASSEGSGTVHSFSYEQYF
TRBV27	TRBJ2-7	few	CASSFFPRDEQYF
TRBV20-1	TRBJ2-7	many	CSAINSYEQYF
TRBV7-9	TRBJ1-2	many	CASSLDKGSRSGYTF
TRBV29-1	TRBJ1-2	many	CSVEVAGTGGRYGYTF
TRBV12-5	TRBJ1-2	few	CASGLATPGQGPHGYTF
TRBV7-2	TRBJ2-7	many	CASSLVLGFSYEQYF
TRBV29-1	TRBJ1-2	.	CSVVGGHYGYTF
TRBV11-2	TRBJ2-2	few	CASSPPPGRGQDGELFF
TRBV10-3	TRBJ1-5	few	CASREQGKPQHF
TRBV20-1	TRBJ2-7	few	CSARGTSGTSYEQYF
TRBV6-2/TRBV6-3	TRBJ1-1	.	CASRLTGPSYEAFF
TRBV7-8	TRBJ2-7	many	CASSLGAEQYF
TRBV20-1	TRBJ2-5	.	CSAKGAGGRSRVF
TRBV7-8	TRBJ2-7	many	CASSLLQSSYEQYF